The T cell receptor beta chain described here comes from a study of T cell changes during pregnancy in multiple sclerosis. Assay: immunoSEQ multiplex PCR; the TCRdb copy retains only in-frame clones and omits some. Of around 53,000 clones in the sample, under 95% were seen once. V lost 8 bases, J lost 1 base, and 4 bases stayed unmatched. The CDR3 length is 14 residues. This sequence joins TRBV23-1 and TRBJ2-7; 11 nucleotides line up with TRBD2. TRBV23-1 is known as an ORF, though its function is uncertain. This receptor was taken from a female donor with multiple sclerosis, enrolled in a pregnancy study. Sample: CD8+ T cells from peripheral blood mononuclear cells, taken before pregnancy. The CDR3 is CASRGTSGSYEQYF. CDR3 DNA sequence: TGCGCCAGCCGGGGGACTAGCGGTTCCTACGAGCAGTACTTC.